The entry below gives a single T cell receptor beta chain sequence along with its context. In this sample, this clonotype turned up a few times. The specificity of this receptor is unknown. Base qualities are not recorded, but no much larger clone differs from it by a single base. Instrument used: Illumina NovaSeq 6000. TCR cDNA was made using 5'RACE template switching, a step that added a universal primer site and unique molecular identifiers. Priming for cDNA synthesis came from both the TCR alpha and TCR beta constant segments. Library amplification involved two PCR steps, and the second step added sample barcodes and sequencing adapters. Sequencing of libraries was done on Illumina HiSeq 2500 (2x100 bp) or NovaSeq (2x150 bp). The study's own analysis went as follows. MIGEC handled demultiplexing of reads and collapsing into UMI consensus sequences, while MiXCR performed V(D)J alignment. Using edgeR on replicate PBMC samples, clonotypes were called vaccine-responding if FDR was below 0.01 and the log2 fold change was above 5 up to day 15. CD4 or CD8 identity was assigned to each bulk clonotype according to whether the clonotype was present at higher abundance in the sequenced CD4 repertoire or the sequenced CD8 repertoire. TCRdb reworked the public reads: Q25 trimming with fastp, MiXCR clone assembly, productive beta chains retained. Each CDR3 protein appears once, grouped with its most common genes and DNA. The V and J calls follow TCRdb's processing rather than the paper's. In this sample the table shows about 310,000 distinct CDR3 sequences, around 3.6% of which occur a single time. 23% of the sample lies in the top ten.

These data come from a study of T cells after yellow fever vaccination (dated by TCRdb to between 2017 and 2020). About the study as a whole: Libraries from fractions with low cell numbers were prepared with the SMART-Seq v4 Ultra Low Input RNA kit. Bulk PBMC replicates and cell subsets were isolated from blood drawn at multiple timepoints before and after both primary and secondary immunization. Two healthy male donors, one aged 18 to 30 and one aged 30 to 40 years, made up the cohort. To follow T-cell clones before and after primary and booster YFV17D yellow fever vaccination, bulk TCR alpha and beta repertoires were sequenced over time.

Sequences LGHDT (CDR1) and YNNKEL (CDR2) are obtained from the germline V gene (reference sequence). The cysteine opens and the phenylalanine closes a CDR3 of 14 amino acids. This entry keeps only the CDR3 DNA: 42 bases, framed from base 1. Deletion took 4 bases off V and 4 bases off J, with a span of 14 bases between the germline ends. Interpreted using the paper, the treatment or condition label stands for: live attenuated yellow fever vaccine strain. At every blood-draw timepoint, two biological replicates of bulk PBMCs were collected. A standard Ficoll-Paque protocol was used to isolate PBMCs from peripheral blood. RNA was extracted with TriZol from bulk PBMCs, CD4 and CD8 fractions, and dextramer-positive and dextramer-negative fractions. Points the paper makes about the study in general: A small fraction of clonotypes appeared in both the CD4 and CD8 compartments, likely as a result of convergent recombination. Compared with the primary T-cell response, the secondary T-cell response was faster but weaker, reaching its peak on day 5 rather than on day 15. After the booster, most of the clones that had expanded following primary vaccination were detected again (almost 98% of CD4 and 80% to 90% of CD8), which suggests that memory was broadly maintained. Only two donors were included in the study, so the extent to which the findings can be generalized is limited. Computational filtering was needed because FACS-sorted repertoires could contain abundant contaminating clonotypes from the bulk population.

Recombination connected TRBV3-1 to TRBJ2-7; the D element might be TRBD1 or TRBD2, as each aligns at 5 bases. The sequencing used PBMCs, collected on the day of the yellow fever booster vaccination. The sequence derives from a man aged 18-30 years who received the YFV17D yellow fever vaccine. DNA sequence: TGTGCCAGCAGCCCAAGGGGACGGCCGTACGAGCAGTACTTC. This is translated as CASSPRGRPYEQYF.